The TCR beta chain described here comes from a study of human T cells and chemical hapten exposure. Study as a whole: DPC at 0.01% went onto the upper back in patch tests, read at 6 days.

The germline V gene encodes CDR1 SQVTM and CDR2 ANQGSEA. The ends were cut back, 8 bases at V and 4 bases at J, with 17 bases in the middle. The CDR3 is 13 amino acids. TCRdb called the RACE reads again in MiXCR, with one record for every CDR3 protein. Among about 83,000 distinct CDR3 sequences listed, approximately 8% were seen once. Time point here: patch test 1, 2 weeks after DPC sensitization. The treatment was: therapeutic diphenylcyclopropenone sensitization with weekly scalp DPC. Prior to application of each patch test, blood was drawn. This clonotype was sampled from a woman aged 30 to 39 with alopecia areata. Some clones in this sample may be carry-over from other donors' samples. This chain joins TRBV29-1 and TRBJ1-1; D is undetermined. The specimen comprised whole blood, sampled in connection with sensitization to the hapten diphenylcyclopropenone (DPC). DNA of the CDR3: TGCAGCTCTCGGTCGGAGGGAGGCACTGAAGCTTTCTTT. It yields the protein CSSRSEGGTEAFF.